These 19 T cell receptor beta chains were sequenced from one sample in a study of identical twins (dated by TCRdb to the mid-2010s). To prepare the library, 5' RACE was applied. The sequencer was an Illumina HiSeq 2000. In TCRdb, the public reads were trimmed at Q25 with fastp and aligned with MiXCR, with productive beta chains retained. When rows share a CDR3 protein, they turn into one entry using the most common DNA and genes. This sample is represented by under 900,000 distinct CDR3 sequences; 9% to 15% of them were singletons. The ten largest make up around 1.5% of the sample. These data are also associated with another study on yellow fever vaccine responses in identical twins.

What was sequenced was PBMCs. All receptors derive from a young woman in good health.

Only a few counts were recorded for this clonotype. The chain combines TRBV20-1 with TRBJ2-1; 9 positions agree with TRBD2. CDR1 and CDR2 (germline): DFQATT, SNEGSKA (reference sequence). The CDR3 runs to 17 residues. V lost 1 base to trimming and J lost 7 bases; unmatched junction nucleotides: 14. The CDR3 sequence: CSARGGTKREAVNEQFF. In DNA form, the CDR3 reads TGCAGTGCTAGAGGGGGAACTAAGCGGGAGGCCGTTAATGAGCAGTTCTTC.

Here the CDR3 reads CASSDIAGVYEQYF. The CDR3 DNA is TGTGCCAGCAGTGACATAGCGGGAGTCTACGAGCAGTACTTC. The chain combines TRBV12-3 or TRBV12-4 with TRBJ2-7, with TRBD2 identical over 9 bases. The CDR3 is 14 amino acids. V was clipped by 5 bases and J by 3 bases; unmatched bases: 5.

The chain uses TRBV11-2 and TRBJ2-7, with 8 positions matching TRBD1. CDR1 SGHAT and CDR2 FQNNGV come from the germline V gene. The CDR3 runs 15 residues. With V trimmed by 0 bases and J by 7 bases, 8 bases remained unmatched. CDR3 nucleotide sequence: TGTGCCAGCAGCTTAGACGGACAGGGTGGATATGAGCAGTACTTC. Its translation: CASSLDGQGGYEQYF.

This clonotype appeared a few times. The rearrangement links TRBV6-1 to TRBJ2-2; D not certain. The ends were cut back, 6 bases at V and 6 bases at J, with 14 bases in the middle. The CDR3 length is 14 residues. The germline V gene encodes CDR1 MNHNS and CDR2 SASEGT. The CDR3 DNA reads TGTGCCAGCAGCCGAACCTCTAGTCCCGGGGAGCTGTTTTTT. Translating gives CASSRTSSPGELFF.

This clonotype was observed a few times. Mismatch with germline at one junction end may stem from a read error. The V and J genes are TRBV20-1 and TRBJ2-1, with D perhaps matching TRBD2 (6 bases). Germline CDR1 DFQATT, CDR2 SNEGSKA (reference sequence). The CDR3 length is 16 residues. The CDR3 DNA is TGCTGTGCTAGACCGGGACTGCCCAGGTCCTACAATGAGCAGTTCTTC. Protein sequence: CCARPGLPRSYNEQFF.

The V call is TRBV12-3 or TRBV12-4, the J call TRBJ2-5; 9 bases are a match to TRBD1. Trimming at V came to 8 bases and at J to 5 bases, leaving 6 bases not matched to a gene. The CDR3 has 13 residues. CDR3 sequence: CASLDRGWETQYF. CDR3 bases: TGTGCCAGCTTGGACAGGGGTTGGGAGACCCAGTACTTC.

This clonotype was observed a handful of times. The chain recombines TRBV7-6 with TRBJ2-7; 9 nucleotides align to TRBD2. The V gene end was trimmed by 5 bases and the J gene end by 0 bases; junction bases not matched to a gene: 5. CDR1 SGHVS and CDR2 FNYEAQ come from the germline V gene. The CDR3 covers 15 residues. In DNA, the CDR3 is TGTGCCAGCAGCCCTCTAGCGGGATTCTCCTACGAGCAGTACTTC. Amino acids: CASSPLAGFSYEQYF.

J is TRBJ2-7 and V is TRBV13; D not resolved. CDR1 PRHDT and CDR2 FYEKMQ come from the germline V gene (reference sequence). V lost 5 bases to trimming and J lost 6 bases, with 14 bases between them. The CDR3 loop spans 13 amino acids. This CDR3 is CASSPIIRGEQYF. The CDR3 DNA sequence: TGTGCCAGCAGCCCCATTATCAGAGGCGAGCAGTACTTC. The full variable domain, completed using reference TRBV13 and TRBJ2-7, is AAGVIQSPRHLIKEKRETATLKCYPIPRHDTVYWYQQGPGQDPQFLISFYEKMQSDKGSIPDRFSAQQFSDYHSELNMSSLELGDSALYFCASSPIIRGEQYFGPGTRLTVT.

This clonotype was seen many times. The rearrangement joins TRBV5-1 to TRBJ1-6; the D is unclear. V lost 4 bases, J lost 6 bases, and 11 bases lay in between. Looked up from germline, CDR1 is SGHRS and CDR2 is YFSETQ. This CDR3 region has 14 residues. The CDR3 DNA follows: TGCGCCAGCAGCCCGGGAGAGGGTAATTCACCCCTCCACTTT. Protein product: CASSPGEGNSPLHF.

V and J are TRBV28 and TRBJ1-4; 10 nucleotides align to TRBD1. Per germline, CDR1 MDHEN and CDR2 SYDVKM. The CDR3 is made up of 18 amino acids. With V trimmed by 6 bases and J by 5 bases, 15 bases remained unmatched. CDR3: CASREFLIRDRGNEKLFF. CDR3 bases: TGTGCCAGCAGGGAGTTTCTGATAAGGGACAGGGGAAATGAAAAACTGTTTTTT. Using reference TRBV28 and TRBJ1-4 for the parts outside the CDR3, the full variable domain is DVKVTQSSRYLVKRTGEKVFLECVQDMDHENMFWYRQDPGLGLRLIYFSYDVKMKEKGDIPEGYSVSREKKERFSLILESASTNQTSMYLCASREFLIRDRGNEKLFFGSGTQLSVL.

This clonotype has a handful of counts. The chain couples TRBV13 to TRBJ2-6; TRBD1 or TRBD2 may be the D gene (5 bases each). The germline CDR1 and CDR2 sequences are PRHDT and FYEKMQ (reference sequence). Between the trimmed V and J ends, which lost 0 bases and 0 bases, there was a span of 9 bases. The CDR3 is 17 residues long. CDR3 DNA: TGTGCCAGCAGCTTAGGAGGGACGGCCTCTGGGGCCAACGTCCTGACTTTC. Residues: CASSLGGTASGANVLTF.

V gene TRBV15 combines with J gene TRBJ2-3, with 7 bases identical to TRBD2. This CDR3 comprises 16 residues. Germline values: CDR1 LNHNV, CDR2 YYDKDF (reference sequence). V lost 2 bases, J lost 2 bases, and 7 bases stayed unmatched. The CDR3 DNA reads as TGTGCCACCAGCAGACTAGCGGAGTACTACACAGATACGCAGTATTTT. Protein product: CATSRLAEYYTDTQYF.

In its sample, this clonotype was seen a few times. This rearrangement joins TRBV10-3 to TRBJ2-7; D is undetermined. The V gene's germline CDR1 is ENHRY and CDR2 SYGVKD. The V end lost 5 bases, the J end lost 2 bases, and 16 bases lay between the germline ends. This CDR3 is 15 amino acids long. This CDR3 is CAISNPASSTYEQYF. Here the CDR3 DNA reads TGTGCCATCAGTAACCCGGCCTCTTCGACCTACGAGCAGTACTTC.

CDR3 bases: TGTGCCAGCACCAAATTCGGCAGGGGGATAAATCGAGGCGAGCAGTACTTC. The encoded protein is CASTKFGRGINRGEQYF. This sequence joins TRBV12-3 or TRBV12-4 and TRBJ2-7, with 7 nucleotides matching TRBD1. The junction had 21 bases not matched to a gene; V was cut back by 7 bases and J by 6 bases. CDR3 length: 17 amino acids.

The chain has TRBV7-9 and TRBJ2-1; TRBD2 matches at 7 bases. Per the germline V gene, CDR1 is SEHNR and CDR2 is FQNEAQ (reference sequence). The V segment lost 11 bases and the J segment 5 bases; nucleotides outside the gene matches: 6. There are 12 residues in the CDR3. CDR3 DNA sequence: TGTGCCGGGGCGGGGGTTAACAATGAGCAGTTCTTC. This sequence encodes CAGAGVNNEQFF.

The CDR3 loop reads CASSSTGTRTYYEQYF. The DNA for the CDR3 is TGTGCCAGCAGCTCCACCGGGACTAGGACTTACTACGAGCAGTACTTC. The chain uses TRBV11-2 and TRBJ2-7; 8 bases fit TRBD2. J gave up 3 bases and V 4 bases, and 11 bases lay outside the gene matches. This CDR3 comprises 16 residues. Germline CDR1 reads SGHAT; CDR2 reads FQNNGV.

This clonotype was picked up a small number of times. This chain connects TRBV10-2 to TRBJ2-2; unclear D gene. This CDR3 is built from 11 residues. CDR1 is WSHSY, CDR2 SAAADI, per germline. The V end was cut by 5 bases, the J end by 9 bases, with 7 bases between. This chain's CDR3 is CASSQKRELFF. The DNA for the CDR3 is TGCGCCAGCAGTCAAAAAAGGGAGCTGTTTTTT.

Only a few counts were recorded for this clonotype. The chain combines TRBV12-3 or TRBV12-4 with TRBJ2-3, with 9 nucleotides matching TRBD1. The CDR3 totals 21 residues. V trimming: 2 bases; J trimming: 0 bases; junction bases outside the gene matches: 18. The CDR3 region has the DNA TGTGCCAGCAGTTTAACAAGGACAGGGGTCCAGGGTAAAGCAAGCACAGATACGCAGTATTTT. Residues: CASSLTRTGVQGKASTDTQYF.

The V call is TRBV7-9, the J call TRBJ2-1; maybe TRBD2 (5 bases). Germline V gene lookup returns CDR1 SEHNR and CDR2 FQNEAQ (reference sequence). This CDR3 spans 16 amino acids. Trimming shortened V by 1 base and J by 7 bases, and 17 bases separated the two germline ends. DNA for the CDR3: TGTGCCAGCAGCTTAGGCTTAGCGACGAATTTTAATGAGCAGTTCTTC. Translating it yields CASSLGLATNFNEQFF.